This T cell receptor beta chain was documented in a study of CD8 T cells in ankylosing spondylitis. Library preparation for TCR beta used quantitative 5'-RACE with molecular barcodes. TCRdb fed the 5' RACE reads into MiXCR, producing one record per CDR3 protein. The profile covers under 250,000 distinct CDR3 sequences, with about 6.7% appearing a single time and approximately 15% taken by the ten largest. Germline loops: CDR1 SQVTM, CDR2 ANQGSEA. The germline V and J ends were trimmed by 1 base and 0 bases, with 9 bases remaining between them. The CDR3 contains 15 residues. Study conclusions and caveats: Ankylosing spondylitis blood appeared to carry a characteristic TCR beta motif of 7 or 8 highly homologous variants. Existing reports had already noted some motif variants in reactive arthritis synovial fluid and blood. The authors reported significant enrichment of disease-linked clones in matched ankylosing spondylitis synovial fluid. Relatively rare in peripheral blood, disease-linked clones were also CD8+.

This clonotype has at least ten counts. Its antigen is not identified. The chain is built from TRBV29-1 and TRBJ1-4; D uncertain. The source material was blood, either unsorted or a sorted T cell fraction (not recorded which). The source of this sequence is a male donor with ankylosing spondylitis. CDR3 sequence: CSVEGTASTNEKLFF. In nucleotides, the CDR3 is TGCAGCGTTGAAGGAACGGCATCAACTAATGAAAAACTGTTTTTT.